Below, 32 T cell receptor beta chains from the same sample are listed, as sequenced in a study of T cell responses to AZD1222 COVID-19 vaccine. The method was immunoSEQ multiplex PCR; TCRdb's version includes in-frame clones alone and lacks a portion of them. The sample has roughly 120,000 clones, around 87% seen once; the top ten hold roughly 4.4%. The material was peripheral blood, obtained 28 days after the second AZD1222 dose. All receptors derive from an adult who received the AZD1222 COVID-19 vaccine.

The rearrangement uses TRBV10-3 and TRBJ1-1; D not certain. Per germline, CDR1 ENHRY and CDR2 SYGVKD. This CDR3 is built from 13 residues. V lost 6 bases to trimming and J lost 1 base, with 9 bases between them. CDR3 DNA: TGTGCCATCAGAGGACGGGGGAACACTGAAGCTTTCTTT. Encoded protein: CAIRGRGNTEAFF.

V gene TRBV14 combines with J gene TRBJ2-3; TRBD2 agrees at 8 bases. This CDR3 contains 18 residues. CDR1 and CDR2 from the germline V gene are SGHDN and FVKESK. After removal of 4 bases from V and 0 bases from J, the junction contained 12 bases not matched to a gene. CDR3 protein: CASSRAFAGTRSTDTQYF. Here the CDR3 DNA reads TGTGCCAGCAGCCGAGCCTTTGCAGGGACTAGAAGCACAGATACGCAGTATTTT. Combining the CDR3 with reference TRBV14 and TRBJ2-3 gives the whole variable domain EAGVTQFPSHSVIEKGQTVTLRCDPISGHDNLYWYRRVMGKEIKFLLHFVKESKQDESGMPNNRFLAERTGGTYSTLKVQPAELEDSGVYFCASSRAFAGTRSTDTQYFGPGTRLTVL.

V is TRBV27 and J is TRBJ2-2; D is possibly TRBD2 (5 bases). CDR1 is MNHEY, CDR2 SMNVEV, per germline (reference sequence). This CDR3 contains 16 residues. V was pared by 2 bases and J by 7 bases, with 17 bases between. CDR3 sequence reads: CASSLDFGMAFGELFF. DNA for the CDR3: TGTGCCAGCAGTTTAGATTTCGGGATGGCGTTCGGGGAGCTGTTTTTT.

This clone has only a few counts. The chain couples TRBV7-2 to TRBJ1-1, with 7 nucleotides matching TRBD1. Germline values: CDR1 SGHTA, CDR2 FQGNSA. The J segment lost 0 bases and the V segment lost 4 bases, leaving 5 bases of the junction unmatched. The CDR3 spans 15 residues. The CDR3 is CASSSRQGVNTEAFF. CDR3 nucleotides: TGTGCCAGCAGCTCTCGACAGGGTGTGAACACTGAAGCTTTCTTT.

This clone was seen a handful of times. The chain employs TRBV11-1 and TRBJ1-6; D is ambiguous. CDR1 and CDR2 from the germline V gene are SGHAT and FQDESV (reference sequence). This CDR3 is built from 13 residues. Trimming pared 5 bases from V and 8 bases from J, leaving 10 bases between. CDR3 sequence (DNA): TGTGCCAGCAGCCAATGGGCCGATTCACCCCTCCACTTT. It specifies CASSQWADSPLHF.

This chain links TRBV5-1 with TRBJ1-2; D is unclear. The germline V and J ends were trimmed by 0 bases and 0 bases, with 9 bases remaining between them. The CDR3 is 15 residues long. Germline V lookup: CDR1 SGHRS, CDR2 YFSETQ. The CDR3 sequence: CASSLGPGANYGYTF. The CDR3 nucleotides are TGCGCCAGCAGCTTGGGGCCTGGAGCTAACTATGGCTACACCTTC. The full variable domain, its missing parts supplied by reference TRBV5-1 and TRBJ1-2, is KAGVTQTPRYLIKTRGQQVTLSCSPISGHRSVSWYQQTPGQGLQFLFEYFSETQRNKGNFPGRFSGRQFSNSRSEMNVSTLELGDSALYLCASSLGPGANYGYTFGSGTRLTVV.

The chain uses TRBV19 and TRBJ1-2; unclear D gene. Germline CDR1 and CDR2: LNHDA and SQIVND (reference sequence). This CDR3 is 13 amino acids long. V dropped 6 bases and J dropped 5 bases, with 13 bases sitting between them. The CDR3 here is CASRGTVIYGYTF. CDR3 DNA: TGTGCCAGTAGAGGCACAGTTATATATGGCTACACCTTC.

The V and J genes are TRBV7-9 and TRBJ1-2; unclear D gene. V shed 5 bases and J shed 8 bases, with 9 bases lying between them. The CDR3 runs to 11 residues. Germline CDR1 and CDR2: SEHNR and FQNEAQ (reference sequence). In nucleotides, the CDR3 is TGTGCCAGCAGCCTGTGGAGCGGCTACACCTTC. The encoded protein is CASSLWSGYTF.

The rearrangement uses TRBV5-1 and TRBJ2-3, with D possibly being TRBD1 (6 bases). This CDR3 comprises 17 residues. CDR1 and CDR2 from the germline V gene are SGHRS and YFSETQ. V was cut by 4 bases and J by 3 bases, with 21 bases left in between. DNA for the CDR3: TGCGCCAGCAGCGCTGGCATTGGGACAAGTTATACAGATACGCAGTATTTT. Translation: CASSAGIGTSYTDTQYF.

The chain recombines TRBV24-1 with TRBJ2-3, with D hard to call. This CDR3 is 11 amino acids long. V lost 1 base and J lost 8, with 3 bases in between. The V gene's germline CDR1 is KGHDR and CDR2 SFDVKD. CDR3 coding DNA: TGTGCCACCAGTGATTTAGGTACGCAGTATTTT. Amino acid sequence: CATSDLGTQYF.

The gene calls are TRBV4-3 and TRBJ1-2; D is possibly TRBD1 (5 bases). CDR1 LGHNA and CDR2 YSLEER come from the germline V gene. The CDR3 is 15 amino acids. V was cut by 3 bases and J by 4 bases, with 15 bases left in between. The CDR3 here is CASSQGKDTRYGYTF. DNA for the CDR3: TGCGCCAGCAGCCAGGGAAAGGACACTCGCTATGGCTACACCTTC.

The chain uses TRBV10-3 and TRBJ2-7; 9 bases line up with TRBD1. V was clipped by 5 bases and J by 2 bases; unmatched bases: 4. The germline V gene has CDR1 ENHRY and CDR2 SYGVKD. CDR3 length: 14 amino acids. CDR3 in amino acids: CAISRTGETYEQYF. The CDR3 bases are TGTGCCATCAGTCGGACAGGGGAAACCTACGAGCAGTACTTC.

The chain carries TRBV14 and TRBJ1-1; D gene uncertain. Per the germline V gene, CDR1 is SGHDN and CDR2 is FVKESK. The V gene lost 1 base and the J gene lost 10 bases, with 4 bases spanning the gap. The CDR3 consists of 10 residues. The CDR3 DNA reads TGTGCCAGCAGCCAAGTTTTAGCTTTCTTT. As protein: CASSQVLAFF.

The gene calls are TRBV7-2 and TRBJ1-2; D may be TRBD1 (6 bases). The germline V gene has CDR1 SGHTA and CDR2 FQGNSA. The CDR3 covers 17 residues. Trimming stripped 2 bases from V and 6 bases from J, with 22 bases between. The CDR3 sequence is CASSLRRGSGERDGYTF. The DNA of the CDR3 is TGTGCCAGCAGCTTACGAAGGGGGTCTGGGGAGCGGGATGGCTACACCTTC.

Written as DNA, the CDR3 is TGTGCCAGCAGTGAAGTGTCGAGAGGGGTAAACACTGAAGCTTTCTTT. Translating it yields CASSEVSRGVNTEAFF. The V and J genes are TRBV6-1 and TRBJ1-1; a possible D gene is TRBD1 (5 bases). In germline, CDR1 is MNHNS, CDR2 SASEGT. V lost 1 base, J lost 2 bases, and 14 bases lay in between. This CDR3 contains 16 residues.

The chain has TRBV5-4 and TRBJ2-5; 8 bases fit TRBD1. Germline CDR1 reads SGHNT; CDR2 reads YYREEE (reference sequence). This CDR3 region has 18 residues. V lost 4 bases to trimming and J lost 0 bases; unmatched junction nucleotides: 14. CDR3 sequence: CASSPGTGALANQETQYF. CDR3 in DNA: TGTGCCAGCAGCCCGGGGACAGGCGCTCTAGCGAACCAAGAGACCCAGTACTTC.

This chain connects TRBV15 to TRBJ1-2; D unclear. CDR1 is LNHNV, CDR2 YYDKDF, per germline (reference sequence). This CDR3 has 16 amino acids. The germline V and J ends were trimmed by 0 bases and 5 bases, with 16 bases remaining between them. DNA of the CDR3: TGTGCCACCAGCAGAGATCGTCAGGCGAGTCATTATGGCTACACCTTC. It codes for CATSRDRQASHYGYTF.

The chain couples TRBV4-3 to TRBJ2-5; TRBD2 matches at 13 bases. The CDR3 is 18 amino acids. V dropped 0 bases and J dropped 3; count of bases not matched to a gene: 7. The germline gives CDR1 LGHNA, CDR2 YSLEER. The CDR3: CASSQETSGRALKETQYF. CDR3 in DNA: TGCGCCAGCAGCCAAGAAACTAGCGGGAGGGCCCTGAAAGAGACCCAGTACTTC.

V is TRBV14 and J is TRBJ1-5; D is unresolved. V was trimmed by 4 bases and J by 4 bases, leaving 5 bases between them. Germline CDR1 and CDR2: SGHDN and FVKESK. This CDR3 is 12 amino acids long. The CDR3 sequence is CASSLFNQPQHF. The DNA of the CDR3 is TGTGCCAGCAGCCTTTTTAATCAGCCCCAGCATTTT.

The V and J genes are TRBV6-5 and TRBJ2-2; TRBD2 agrees at 7 bases. The CDR3 runs 13 residues. Germline CDR1 is MNHEY and CDR2 is SVGAGI. V lost 10 bases and J lost 3; bases outside the gene matches: 5. For the CDR3, the DNA is TGTGCCACGTGGGAGGGCGACACCGGGGAGCTGTTTTTT. This encodes CATWEGDTGELFF.

V gene TRBV21-1 combines with J gene TRBJ1-4; whether TRBD1, the table's D call, matches the DNA was not checked. TRBV21-1 is termed a pseudogene. This CDR3 region has 16 residues. The CDR3 sequence: CASSINGAGECEKLFF. For the CDR3, the DNA is TGTGCCAGCAGCATAAATGGTGCAGGGGAGTGTGAAAAACTGTTTTTT.

The V gene is TRBV6-5, the J gene TRBJ1-1; D possibly corresponds to TRBD1 (6 bases). Germline-derived CDR1 and CDR2 are MNHEY and SVGAGI. The CDR3 covers 14 residues. V lost 8 bases and J 0 bases, leaving 13 bases between the germline ends. The DNA of the CDR3 is TGTGCCAGCCGGTTCGGACAGATGAACACTGAAGCTTTCTTT. It encodes CASRFGQMNTEAFF.

CDR3: CASSLDDGGGYTF. CDR3 in DNA: TGTGCCAGCAGCTTAGATGATGGGGGTGGCTACACCTTC. The rearrangement links TRBV11-3 to TRBJ1-2, with D maybe TRBD1 (5 bases). The length of the CDR3 is 13 residues. Germline V gene sequence: CDR1 SGHNT, CDR2 YENEEA. The V and J ends lost 0 bases and 7 bases respectively, with 9 bases between them.

The CDR3 loop is CASGLVRAQGGATGEKLFF. The DNA for the CDR3 is TGTGCTAGTGGTTTGGTACGCGCCCAGGGAGGTGCTACGGGTGAAAAACTGTTTTTT. The chain carries TRBV12-5 and TRBJ1-4, with D maybe TRBD1 (5 bases). This CDR3 has 19 residues. The V gene's germline CDR1 is LGHNT and CDR2 FRNRAP. The V gene lost 0 bases and the J gene lost 7 bases, with 24 bases spanning the gap.

The rearrangement links TRBV5-8 to TRBJ1-2, with no clear D. Trimming left V 7 bases short and J 2 bases short, with 9 bases between. CDR3 length equals 12 residues. Germline V CDR1 and CDR2: SGHTS, YDEGEE. CDR3 in amino acids: CASEQTNYGYTF. In nucleotides, the CDR3 is TGTGCCAGCGAACAGACCAACTATGGCTACACCTTC. The full variable domain, completed using reference TRBV5-8 and TRBJ1-2, is EAGVTQSPTHLIKTRGQQATLRCSPISGHTSVYWYQQALGLGLQFLLWYDEGEERNRGNFPPRFSGRQFPNYSSELNVNALELEDSALYLCASEQTNYGYTFGSGTRLTVV.

The V gene is TRBV12-3 or TRBV12-4, the J gene TRBJ2-1; D call uncertain. Trimming pared 0 bases from V and 8 bases from J, leaving 2 bases between. CDR3 length equals 11 residues. CDR3 sequence (DNA): TGTGCCAGCAGTTTAGCCGATGAGCAGTTCTTC. Translated, it gives CASSLADEQFF.

The chain has TRBV7-9 and TRBJ2-7, with 7 bases aligning to TRBD1. The CDR3 extends over 14 amino acids. CDR1 is SEHNR and CDR2 is FQNEAQ in the germline V gene (reference sequence). J was trimmed by 3 bases and V by 3 bases; bases with no gene match: 5. CDR3: CASSLTGLDYEQYF. The CDR3 DNA is TGTGCCAGCAGCTTGACAGGGCTGGACTACGAGCAGTACTTC.

CDR3 sequence reads: CASSHTPGRDSSYEQYF. CDR3 nucleotides: TGCGCCAGCAGCCATACCCCTGGACGGGACAGCTCCTACGAGCAGTACTTC. The rearrangement uses TRBV5-1 and TRBJ2-7; 7 bases are shared with TRBD1. The CDR3 totals 17 residues. Germline V CDR1 and CDR2: SGHRS, YFSETQ. V shed 4 bases, J shed 0 bases, and the junction held 13 bases outside the gene matches. The full variable domain, its missing parts supplied by reference TRBV5-1 and TRBJ2-7, is KAGVTQTPRYLIKTRGQQVTLSCSPISGHRSVSWYQQTPGQGLQFLFEYFSETQRNKGNFPGRFSGRQFSNSRSEMNVSTLELGDSALYLCASSHTPGRDSSYEQYFGPGTRLTVT.

The chain couples TRBV29-1 to TRBJ1-1; D remains unclear. Germline V gene lookup returns CDR1 SQVTM and CDR2 ANQGSEA. The CDR3 has 12 amino acids. Deletions cut 7 bases from V and 7 bases from J, with 16 bases between. The CDR3 nucleotides are TGCAGCGCTTCTCGGGGTACTCATGAAGCTTTCTTT. As protein: CSASRGTHEAFF.

The chain joins TRBV5-6 to TRBJ1-2; maybe TRBD1 (5 bases). V shed 2 bases and J shed 8 bases, with 22 bases lying between them. In germline, CDR1 is SGHDT, CDR2 YYEEEE. This CDR3 has 16 amino acids. CDR3 bases: TGTGCCAGCAGCTTTTCCACCTCCGGGACCCATCGCGGCTACACCTTC. Its translation is CASSFSTSGTHRGYTF.

The chain links TRBV9 to TRBJ2-1, with TRBD2 as a possible D gene (6 bases). Trimming cost V 2 bases and J 6 bases, with 15 bases left between them. There are 15 residues in the CDR3. The germline CDR1 and CDR2 sequences are SGDLS and YYNGEE. CDR3 in amino acids: CASSVSSGSPNEQFF. The CDR3, as DNA: TGTGCCAGCAGCGTGAGTAGCGGATCCCCCAATGAGCAGTTCTTC.

The chain combines TRBV11-2 with TRBJ1-2; 8 bases align to TRBD1. Per germline, CDR1 SGHAT and CDR2 FQNNGV. Trimming removed 4 bases from V and 4 bases from J; junction bases left unmatched: 8. The CDR3 covers 15 residues. The CDR3 loop reads CASSSPRQGTYGYTF. As DNA, the CDR3 is TGTGCCAGCAGCTCCCCCAGACAGGGGACCTATGGCTACACCTTC.